The 12 T cell receptor beta chains listed next were all sequenced from one sample in a study of T cell changes during pregnancy in multiple sclerosis. Sequenced by immunoSEQ multiplex PCR; TCRdb stores in-frame clones only, minus some. This table has approximately 28,000 clones, just over 90% appearing once. The sample in question was peripheral blood, obtained in the first trimester of pregnancy. These receptor sequences come from a female donor in good health, enrolled as a control in a pregnancy study.

The CDR3 DNA is TGCGCCAGCAGCCGAACCCCTCGTGGGGGCGGGGGGTACAATGAGCAGTTCTTC. It codes for CASSRTPRGGGGYNEQFF. The chain is built from TRBV5-1 and TRBJ2-1, with TRBD2 matching 8 bases. V lost 4 bases and J lost 4; bases outside the gene matches: 16. CDR1 and CDR2 from the germline V gene are SGHRS and YFSETQ. This CDR3 spans 18 amino acids.

CDR3 bases: TGTGCTAGTGGTCCCGGACAGGGGGCAACAGATACGCAGTATTTT. Translating it yields CASGPGQGATDTQYF. This chain joins TRBV12-5 and TRBJ2-3, with 11 bases identical to TRBD1. CDR3 length: 15 residues. The germline V gene encodes CDR1 LGHNT and CDR2 FRNRAP. V was clipped by 5 bases and J by 3 bases; unmatched bases: 4.

This chain connects TRBV6-5 to TRBJ1-1; D is unclear. Germline V lookup: CDR1 MNHEY, CDR2 SVGAGI. This CDR3 spans 13 amino acids. The germline V and J ends were trimmed by 5 bases and 1 base, with 8 bases remaining between them. DNA of the CDR3: TGTGCCAGCAGTCTCGTCTCGAACACTGAAGCTTTCTTT. This translates into CASSLVSNTEAFF.

This clone was seen once. The CDR3 DNA reads TGTGCCAGCAGCATTAGCGGGCTAAGCACAGATACGCAGTATTTT. Translating it yields CASSISGLSTDTQYF. The chain employs TRBV9 and TRBJ2-3; TRBD2 matches 7 bases. The CDR3 extends over 15 amino acids. CDR1 and CDR2 from the germline V gene are SGDLS and YYNGEE. The ends lost 4 bases at V and 0 bases at J; junction bases unmatched: 5.

The V and J genes are TRBV9 and TRBJ1-4; D not certain. The CDR3 has 14 amino acids. Deletions cut 3 bases from V and 4 bases from J, with 10 bases between. The germline V gene encodes CDR1 SGDLS and CDR2 YYNGEE. CDR3 residues: CASSGAGVNEKLFF. The CDR3 DNA reads as TGTGCCAGCAGCGGGGCCGGGGTTAATGAAAAACTGTTTTTT.

This clone was detected once. The chain has TRBV9 and TRBJ2-2, with TRBD2 identical over 12 bases. V shed 4 bases, J shed 0 bases, and the junction held 7 bases outside the gene matches. This CDR3 is 18 amino acids long. From germline, CDR1 is SGDLS and CDR2 YYNGEE. The CDR3 DNA reads TGTGCCAGCAGCCTAGGACTAGCGGGGTTACCGAACACCGGGGAGCTGTTTTTT. Translating gives CASSLGLAGLPNTGELFF.

The CDR3: CSALAAEAFF. DNA of the CDR3: TGCAGTGCTTTGGCAGCGGAAGCTTTCTTT. The chain joins TRBV20-1 to TRBJ1-1; D remains unclear. The germline gives CDR1 DFQATT, CDR2 SNEGSKA (reference sequence). The CDR3 is made up of 10 amino acids. V gave up 5 bases and J gave up 8 bases, with 9 bases separating them.

The V and J genes are TRBV5-1 and TRBJ1-4; D perhaps matches TRBD1 (5 bases). Germline V gene data show CDR1 as SGHRS and CDR2 as YFSETQ. The CDR3 totals 15 residues. Trimming left V 5 bases short and J 0 bases short, with 11 bases between. This CDR3 is CASSKTDPTNEKLFF. The CDR3 nucleotides are TGCGCCAGCAGTAAGACAGACCCAACTAATGAAAAACTGTTTTTT.

The chain carries TRBV5-4 and TRBJ2-2; 11 positions agree with TRBD2. With V trimmed by 4 bases and J by 6 bases, 8 bases remained unmatched. Per germline, CDR1 SGHNT and CDR2 YYREEE (reference sequence). The CDR3 runs 16 residues. The CDR3 protein is CASSKLTSGTPGELFF. For the CDR3, the DNA is TGTGCCAGCAGCAAACTGACTAGCGGGACCCCCGGGGAGCTGTTTTTT.

The chain combines TRBV6-4 with TRBJ2-7; D may be TRBD2 (6 bases). This CDR3 region has 13 residues. CDR1 and CDR2 from the germline V gene are MRHNA and SNTAGT. V was trimmed by 0 bases and J by 7 bases, leaving 10 bases between them. In DNA, the CDR3 is TGTGCCAGCAGTGACTCGGAGGGGCTTGAGCAGTACTTC. Protein: CASSDSEGLEQYF.

The chain links TRBV7-9 to TRBJ1-2; D may be TRBD1 (6 bases). The CDR3 covers 15 residues. Germline loops: CDR1 SEHNR, CDR2 FQNEAQ (reference sequence). V lost 5 bases to trimming and J lost 0 bases, with 13 bases between them. CDR3 DNA sequence: TGTGCCAGCAGCCGACGGACAGAAGCTAACTATGGCTACACCTTC. Protein sequence: CASSRRTEANYGYTF.

The chain has TRBV5-8 and TRBJ2-1, with D possibly TRBD1 on 6 matching bases. V lost 1 base, J lost 3 bases, and 11 bases lay in between. The CDR3 spans 15 residues. CDR1 is SGHTS and CDR2 is YDEGEE in the germline V gene. The CDR3 DNA follows: TGTGCCAGCAGCTTGTCAGGGGCCGGCTACAATGAGCAGTTCTTC. Encoded protein: CASSLSGAGYNEQFF.